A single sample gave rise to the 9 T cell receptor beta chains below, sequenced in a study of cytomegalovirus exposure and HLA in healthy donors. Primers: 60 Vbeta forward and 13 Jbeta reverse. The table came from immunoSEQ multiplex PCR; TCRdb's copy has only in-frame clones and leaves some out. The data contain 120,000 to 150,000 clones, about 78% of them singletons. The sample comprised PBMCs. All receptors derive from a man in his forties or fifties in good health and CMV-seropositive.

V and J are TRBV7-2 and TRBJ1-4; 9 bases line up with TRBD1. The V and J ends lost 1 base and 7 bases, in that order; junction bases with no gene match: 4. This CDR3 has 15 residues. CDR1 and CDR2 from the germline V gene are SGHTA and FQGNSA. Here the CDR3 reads CASSLGGTGTEKLFF. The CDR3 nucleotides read TGTGCCAGCAGCTTAGGCGGGACAGGGACTGAAAAACTGTTTTTT.

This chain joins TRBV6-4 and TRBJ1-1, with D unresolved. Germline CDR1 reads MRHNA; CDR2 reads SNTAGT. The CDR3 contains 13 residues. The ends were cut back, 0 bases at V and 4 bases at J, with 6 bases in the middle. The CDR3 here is CASSDSGGTEAFF. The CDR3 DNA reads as TGTGCCAGCAGTGACTCGGGAGGCACTGAAGCTTTCTTT.

The CDR3 DNA reads as TGTGCCAGCAGCGCCCAGGGGAGGGGAAATCAGCCCCAGCATTTT. Translation: CASSAQGRGNQPQHF. The chain uses TRBV5-5 and TRBJ1-5; D is perhaps TRBD1 (6 bases). The CDR3 sequence is 15 residues long. Trimming stripped 4 bases from V and 4 bases from J, with 15 bases between. CDR1 SGHKS and CDR2 YYEKEE come from the germline V gene (reference sequence). Full variable domain (remainder filled in from reference TRBV5-5 and TRBJ1-5): DAGVTQSPTHLIKTRGQQVTLRCSPISGHKSVSWYQQVLGQGPQFIFQYYEKEERGRGNFPDRFSARQFPNYSSELNVNALLLGDSALYLCASSAQGRGNQPQHFGDGTRLSIL.

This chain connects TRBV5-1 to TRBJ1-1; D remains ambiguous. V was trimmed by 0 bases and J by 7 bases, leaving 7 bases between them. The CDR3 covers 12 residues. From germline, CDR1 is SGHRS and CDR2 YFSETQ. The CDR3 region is CASSLGNFEAFF. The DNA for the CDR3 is TGCGCCAGCAGCTTGGGTAACTTTGAAGCTTTCTTT.

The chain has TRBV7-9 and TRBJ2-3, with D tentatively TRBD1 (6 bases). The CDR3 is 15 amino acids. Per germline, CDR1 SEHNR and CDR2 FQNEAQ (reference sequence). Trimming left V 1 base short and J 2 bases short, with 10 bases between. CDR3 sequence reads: CASSLDGGNTDTQYF. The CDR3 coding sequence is TGTGCCAGCAGCTTAGATGGGGGCAACACAGATACGCAGTATTTT. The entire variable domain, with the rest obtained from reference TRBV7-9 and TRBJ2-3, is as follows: DTGVSQNPRHKITKRGQNVTFRCDPISEHNRLYWYRQTLGQGPEFLTYFQNEAQLEKSRLLSDRFSAERPKGSFSTLEIQRTEQGDSAMYLCASSLDGGNTDTQYFGPGTRLTVL.

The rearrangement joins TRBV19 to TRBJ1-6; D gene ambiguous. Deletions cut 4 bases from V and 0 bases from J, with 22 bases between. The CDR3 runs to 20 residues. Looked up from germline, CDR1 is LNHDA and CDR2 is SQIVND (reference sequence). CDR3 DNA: TGTGCCAGTAGTACGAGGGTTGTTACTGGGGAAAGCTCCTATAATTCACCCCTCCACTTT. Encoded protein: CASSTRVVTGESSYNSPLHF.

The CDR3 sequence is CSVRTGTGEQYF. Here the CDR3 DNA reads TGCAGCGTGCGGACGGGTACAGGGGAGCAGTACTTC. This chain connects TRBV29-1 to TRBJ2-7; the D gene is possibly TRBD1 (6 bases). The V and J ends lost 6 bases and 7 bases respectively, with 16 bases between them. The CDR3 has 12 amino acids. The germline CDR1 and CDR2 sequences are SQVTM and ANQGSEA.

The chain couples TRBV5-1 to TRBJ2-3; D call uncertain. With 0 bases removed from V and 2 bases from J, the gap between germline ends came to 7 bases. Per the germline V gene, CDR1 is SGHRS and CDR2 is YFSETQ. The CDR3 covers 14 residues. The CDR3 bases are TGCGCCAGCAGCTTGGACAGTAACACAGATACGCAGTATTTT. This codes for CASSLDSNTDTQYF.

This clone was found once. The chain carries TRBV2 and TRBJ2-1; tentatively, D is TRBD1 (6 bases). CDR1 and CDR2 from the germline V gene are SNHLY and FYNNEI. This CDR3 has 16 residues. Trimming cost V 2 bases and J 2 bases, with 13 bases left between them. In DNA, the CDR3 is TGTGCCAGCAGTGAAAATGTCAGGGGAGCCTACAATGAGCAGTTCTTC. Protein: CASSENVRGAYNEQFF.